Listed below are T cell receptor beta chains from one sample, sequenced in a study of T cell changes during pregnancy in multiple sclerosis. Some clones are missing from TCRdb's copy, which holds only in-frame ones; the method was immunoSEQ multiplex PCR. Among over 80,000 clones listed, just over 90% were seen once. The sample consisted of peripheral blood, taken in the second trimester of pregnancy. The origin of the receptors is a female donor in good health, enrolled as a control in a pregnancy study. Each CDR3 is given with its conserved first and last residue. The order of the fields is D gene, V gene, CDR3 length, J gene, clone size, CDR3 DNA, CDR3 protein. D genes are given only for firm matches. Clone size, where shown, is once, few, many, or a class for clones that have expanded.

d_gene: TRBD1
v_gene: TRBV18
len: 13
j_gene: TRBJ1-2
abundance: NA
CDR3nt: TGTGCCAGCTCACCAGACAGGGTTTATGGCTACACCTTC
CDR3aa: CASSPDRVYGYTF

d_gene: NA
v_gene: TRBV15
len: 19
j_gene: TRBJ1-1
abundance: once
CDR3nt: TGTGCCACCAGCAGAGATCCCAGATCCAGGGGCGGGTCAAACACTGAAGCTTTCTTT
CDR3aa: CATSRDPRSRGGSNTEAFF

d_gene: NA
v_gene: TRBV7-9
len: 15
j_gene: TRBJ1-5
abundance: NA
CDR3nt: TGTGCCAGCAGCTTAGGGGGGGGACCTAATCAGCCCCAGCATTTT
CDR3aa: CASSLGGGPNQPQHF

d_gene: TRBD2
v_gene: TRBV27
len: 17
j_gene: TRBJ2-7
abundance: NA
CDR3nt: TGTGCCAGCAGTTTATTGGATAAAGCGGGAGGCTCCTACGAGCAGTACTTC
CDR3aa: CASSLLDKAGGSYEQYF

d_gene: TRBD1
v_gene: TRBV6-5
len: 14
j_gene: TRBJ1-1
abundance: NA
CDR3nt: TGTGCCAGCAGTTCCGGACAGGGAGGAACTGAAGCTTTCTTT
CDR3aa: CASSSGQGGTEAFF

d_gene: NA
v_gene: TRBV6-5
len: 13
j_gene: TRBJ1-4
abundance: NA
CDR3nt: TGTGCCAGCAGTTACTCGAACAGAGAAAAACTGTTTTTT
CDR3aa: CASSYSNREKLFF

d_gene: NA
v_gene: TRBV9
len: 12
j_gene: TRBJ1-2
abundance: NA
CDR3nt: TGTGCCAGCAGCCCAGATAACTATGGCTACACCTTC
CDR3aa: CASSPDNYGYTF

d_gene: NA
v_gene: TRBV5-4
len: 15
j_gene: TRBJ2-1
abundance: NA
CDR3nt: TGTGCCAGCAGCTTGCGGGAACTTCCCTACAATGAGCAGTTCTTC
CDR3aa: CASSLRELPYNEQFF

d_gene: NA
v_gene: TRBV7-2
len: 15
j_gene: TRBJ1-1
abundance: NA
CDR3nt: TGTGCCAGCAGCGAGGCGGTGTCACTGAACACTGAAGCTTTCTTT
CDR3aa: CASSEAVSLNTEAFF

d_gene: NA
v_gene: TRBV18
len: 14
j_gene: TRBJ2-1
abundance: NA
CDR3nt: TGTGCCAGCTCACCAGGCGGAGCCTACAATGAGCAGTTCTTC
CDR3aa: CASSPGGAYNEQFF

d_gene: NA
v_gene: TRBV7-2
len: 15
j_gene: TRBJ2-5
abundance: NA
CDR3nt: TGTGCCAGCAGCTTAGTGGGAGAGGCTGTGGAGACCCAGTACTTC
CDR3aa: CASSLVGEAVETQYF

d_gene: TRBD2
v_gene: TRBV9
len: 15
j_gene: TRBJ2-2
abundance: NA
CDR3nt: TGTGCCAGCCAAAGGGCGGGAGGTGGCACCGGGGAGCTGTTTTTT
CDR3aa: CASQRAGGGTGELFF

d_gene: TRBD2
v_gene: TRBV11-2
len: 16
j_gene: TRBJ2-1
abundance: NA
CDR3nt: TGTGCCAGCAGCGCAAGACTAGCGGGGGTATACAATGAGCAGTTCTTC
CDR3aa: CASSARLAGVYNEQFF

d_gene: NA
v_gene: TRBV15
len: 16
j_gene: TRBJ1-4
abundance: NA
CDR3nt: TGTGCCACCAGCAGGGGCGGGTATGCAACTAATGAAAAACTGTTTTTT
CDR3aa: CATSRGGYATNEKLFF

d_gene: NA
v_gene: TRBV19
len: 15
j_gene: TRBJ2-2
abundance: NA
CDR3nt: TGTGCCAGTAGTATTGGACACCCGTCCGCCGGGGAGCTGTTTTTT
CDR3aa: CASSIGHPSAGELFF

d_gene: TRBD1
v_gene: TRBV18
len: 15
j_gene: TRBJ1-4
abundance: NA
CDR3nt: TGTGCCAGCTCACCAAGGGACAGCCATAATGAAAAACTGTTTTTT
CDR3aa: CASSPRDSHNEKLFF

d_gene: NA
v_gene: TRBV18
len: 13
j_gene: TRBJ1-3
abundance: few
CDR3nt: TGTGCCAGCTCAGGGGGCCCTGGAAACACCATATATTTT
CDR3aa: CASSGGPGNTIYF

d_gene: TRBD1
v_gene: TRBV5-1
len: 14
j_gene: TRBJ2-7
abundance: NA
CDR3nt: TGCGCCAGCAGCTTGGGGGCCGGGACAGCCGAGCAGTACTTC
CDR3aa: CASSLGAGTAEQYF

d_gene: NA
v_gene: TRBV13
len: 15
j_gene: TRBJ2-2
abundance: NA
CDR3nt: TGTGCCAGCAGACCGCTAGCGCAGAACACCGGGGAGCTGTTTTTT
CDR3aa: CASRPLAQNTGELFF